Sequencing of this T cell receptor (beta chain) was carried out in a study of T cells in Graves' hyperthyroidism and ophthalmopathy. The CDR3 sequence is 14 residues long. CDR1 and CDR2 (germline): KGHSH, LQKENI. J lost 3 bases, V lost 3 bases, and 4 bases had no gene match. TCR beta CDR3 sequences were amplified from RNA transcripts. First-round RT-PCR targeting the TCR CDR3 was performed with the HTBI primer set. TCRdb re-called the multiplex PCR reads through MiXCR, storing one row per CDR3 protein. The sample yields about 160,000 distinct CDR3 sequences, less than 10% seen once. The specimen sequenced was blood. The genes are TRBV18 and TRBJ2-7; 8 bases are shared with TRBD1. The sequence was collected from a young woman with Graves' hyperthyroidism that later progressed to Graves' ophthalmopathy. The CDR3 coding sequence is TGTGCCAGCTCACCGACAGGGGTGGGCTACGAGCAGTACTTC. Its translation: CASSPTGVGYEQYF. Combining the CDR3 with reference TRBV18 and TRBJ2-7 gives the whole variable domain NAGVMQNPRHLVRRRGQEARLRCSPMKGHSHVYWYRQLPEEGLKFMVYLQKENIIDESGMPKERFSAEFPKEGPSILRIQQVVRGDSAAYFCASSPTGVGYEQYFGPGTRLTVT.